These T cell receptor beta chains were read from a single sample in a study of T cells in Graves' hyperthyroidism and ophthalmopathy. Each CDR3 protein is one row after TCRdb ran MiXCR on the multiplex PCR reads. The table shows more than 250,000 distinct CDR3 sequences, with roughly 15% occurring only once. Material for sequencing was blood. These receptors were obtained from a woman between 45 and 60 years old with Graves' hyperthyroidism that later progressed to Graves' ophthalmopathy. CDR3s include the opening cysteine and the closing phenylalanine or tryptophan. D genes are given only for firm matches. Size is omitted from some rows. Given values are once, few, many or a class for expanded clones.

v_gene	j_gene	abundance	d_gene	CDR3nt	CDR3aa
TRBV13	TRBJ2-1	many	TRBD1	TGTGCCAGCCACAGGGGGCGCGGGAATGAGCAGTTCTTC	CASHRGRGNEQFF
TRBV18	TRBJ2-4	many	.	TGTGCCAGCTCACCGTCAGGGGCCCTAGCCAAAAACATTCAGTACTTC	CASSPSGALAKNIQYF
TRBV29-1	TRBJ1-1	many	TRBD1	TGCAGCGTACAAAGACAGGGAGAGAACACTGAAGCTTTCTTT	CSVQRQGENTEAFF
TRBV11-2	TRBJ2-6	many	.	TGTGCCAGCAGACGAGGGTGGAGATCTGGGGCCAACGTCCTGACTTTC	CASRRGWRSGANVLTF
TRBV20-1	TRBJ2-3	many	TRBD2	TGCAGTGCTAGAGTACCAGCGGGGGACACAGATACGCAGTATTTT	CSARVPAGDTDTQYF
TRBV6-1	TRBJ1-1	many	TRBD1	TGTGCCAGCACTGGGACAGGCCCGAGGACTGAAGCTTTCTTT	CASTGTGPRTEAFF
TRBV10-3	TRBJ1-6	.	.	TGTGCCATCAGTGAGCCAGCTAATTCACCCCTCCACTTT	CAISEPANSPLHF
TRBV5-5	TRBJ1-2	many	TRBD1	TGTGCCAGCAGCCCCTCCGGGACAGGGACGTATGGCTACACCTTC	CASSPSGTGTYGYTF
TRBV5-4	TRBJ2-7	many	TRBD1	TGTGCCAGCAGCTCAGCAAAGACAGGGAAGATCTACGAGCAGTACTTC	CASSSAKTGKIYEQYF
TRBV12-3/TRBV12-4	TRBJ2-5	many	TRBD2	TGTGCCAGCAGCGGCCTGGGACTCCGGGAGGTCGGACTAGCGTTGGAGACCCAGTACTTC	CASSGLGLREVGLALETQYF
TRBV5-1	TRBJ2-3	few	.	TGCGCCAGCAGCTTGGGTTGGTCCGGGGATACGCAGTATTTT	CASSLGWSGDTQYF
TRBV15	TRBJ1-2	few	.	TGTGCCACCAGCAGGAGAGACAACTATCGGCAGGTCTATGGCTACACCTTC	CATSRRDNYRQVYGYTF
TRBV27	TRBJ2-5	.	.	TGTGCCAGCAGTTTAAGGGCAGGGGTCGGGGAGACCCAGTACTTC	CASSLRAGVGETQYF
TRBV11-2	TRBJ1-1	many	.	TGTGCCAGCAGCTTACCCCTTGACAAAGTACGGCCCTGGTTTGACACTGAAGCTTTCTTT	CASSLPLDKVRPWFDTEAFF
TRBV11-2	TRBJ2-3	many	TRBD2	TGTGCCAGCAGCTTACTTCCGTGGGAGGGCCGGGATACGCAGTATTTT	CASSLLPWEGRDTQYF
TRBV12-3/TRBV12-4	TRBJ2-1	many	.	TGTGCCAGCGTCGCGGGGTCCGAACAGTTCTTC	CASVAGSEQFF
TRBV28	TRBJ2-1	many	TRBD1	TGTGCCAGCAGTAAGTTTTCACTGACAGGGGGCAATGAGCAGTTCTTC	CASSKFSLTGGNEQFF
TRBV10-1	TRBJ2-5	.	.	TGCGCCAGCAGTGGGGGGACTCCACTGGGGACCCAGTACTTC	CASSGGTPLGTQYF
TRBV20-1	TRBJ2-1	.	TRBD1	TGCAGTGCTAGCTCCGGGACAGGAAAATACAATGAGCAGTTCTTC	CSASSGTGKYNEQFF
TRBV11-2	TRBJ2-5	many	.	TGTGCCAGCAGCAAATGGCGGGACTTGAGAGAGACCCAGTACTTC	CASSKWRDLRETQYF
TRBV2	TRBJ2-7	many	.	TGTGCCAGCAAGGAGGACGGCCCCTACGAGCAGTACTTC	CASKEDGPYEQYF
TRBV4-1	TRBJ1-5	.	.	TGCGCCAGCAGCCAAGAGGTTCGAAGGGGCGGGAGGCCCCAGCATTTT	CASSQEVRRGGRPQHF
TRBV30	TRBJ2-1	.	.	TGTGCCTGGAGTTATATAGTAGATGAGCAGTTCTTC	CAWSYIVDEQFF
TRBV5-1	TRBJ2-3	many	.	TGCGCCAGCAGCCAAGGGACTCTCCCGACAGATACGCAGTATTTT	CASSQGTLPTDTQYF
TRBV5-6	TRBJ1-1	.	.	TGTGCCAGCAGCGACGACCTCAAAAGGGACACTGAAGCTTTCTTT	CASSDDLKRDTEAFF
TRBV19	TRBJ1-1	.	.	TGTGCCAGTAGTACTCGGACCGGCCTGAACACTGAAGCTTTCTTT	CASSTRTGLNTEAFF
TRBV3-1	TRBJ2-3	few	TRBD2	TGTGCCAGCAGCCAGGCGACTAGCGGGAGCTCAGATACGCAGTATTTT	CASSQATSGSSDTQYF
TRBV20-1	TRBJ1-1	many	.	TGCAGTGCTAGAGATACGGGGGCGCGGGGCACTGAAGCTTTCTTT	CSARDTGARGTEAFF
TRBV27	TRBJ2-1	few	.	TGTGCCGCCGCCGGGGATTCCTACAATGAGCAGTTCTTC	CAAAGDSYNEQFF
TRBV12-3/TRBV12-4	TRBJ2-1	many	.	TGTGCCAGCAGTTCTTACTACAATGAGCAGTTCTTC	CASSSYYNEQFF
TRBV20-1	TRBJ2-5	many	.	TGCAGTGCTAGAGTTGATACAGGGCCGATAGTACAAGAGACCCAGTACTTC	CSARVDTGPIVQETQYF
TRBV5-1	TRBJ2-1	few	.	TGCGCCAGCAGCTTGGGGCGTACCTCCTACAATGAGCAGTTCTTC	CASSLGRTSYNEQFF
TRBV4-1	TRBJ2-1	few	TRBD2	TGCGCCAGCAGCCAAGCTCCCGCGGGAGCCAATGAGCAGTTCTTC	CASSQAPAGANEQFF
TRBV12-5	TRBJ2-5	many	.	TGTGCTAGTGGTTTTGAAGAGACCCAGTACTTC	CASGFEETQYF
TRBV7-9	TRBJ2-3	.	.	TGTGCCAGCAGCTTAGCTCTTAGCGGTACCAGCACAGATACGCAGTATTTT	CASSLALSGTSTDTQYF
TRBV19	TRBJ2-1	few	.	TGTGCCAGTAGTGTGTTTGGCGACTACAATGAGCAGTTCTTC	CASSVFGDYNEQFF
TRBV28	TRBJ2-7	many	TRBD2	TGTGCCAGCAGTTCCCTAGCGGGAGGGCCAATCGAGCAGTACTTC	CASSSLAGGPIEQYF
TRBV10-3	TRBJ1-4	.	.	TGTGCCATCATATGGGGATGGAGTGAAAAACTGTTTTTT	CAIIWGWSEKLFF
TRBV11-1	TRBJ2-5	many	.	TGTGCCAGCAGCTTTGATTCGCAGGATTTGTACCAAGAGACCCAGTACTTC	CASSFDSQDLYQETQYF
TRBV7-3	TRBJ2-3	.	TRBD2	TGTGCCAGCAGCCGGGGGGGCGGGGGCACAGATACGCAGTATTTT	CASSRGGGGTDTQYF
TRBV11-2	TRBJ1-1	many	.	TGTGCCAGCAGCTTAATCCCACAGGGAGGAGCTGAAGCTTTCTTT	CASSLIPQGGAEAFF
TRBV2	TRBJ2-7	many	TRBD2	TGTGCCAGCAGTCATATAGCGGGAGGGCCGTGGGAGCAGTACTTC	CASSHIAGGPWEQYF
TRBV28	TRBJ2-7	many	.	TGTGCCAGCAGACGGGATACCTACGAGCAGTACTTC	CASRRDTYEQYF
TRBV28	TRBJ2-2	few	.	TGTGCCAGCAGTAAAAGGGTTACCGGGGAGCTGTTTTTT	CASSKRVTGELFF
TRBV20-1	TRBJ2-3	.	TRBD1	TGCAGTGAGGGGGACAGATACACAGATACGCAGTATTTT	CSEGDRYTDTQYF
TRBV2	TRBJ1-4	.	TRBD1	TGTGCCAGCAGGCTCACCGGGACAGGGGGGGGAGAAAAACTGTTTTTT	CASRLTGTGGGEKLFF
TRBV11-2	TRBJ1-1	many	.	TGTGCCAGCAGCTTAGCACACCCAAGACTGAACACTGAAGCTTTCTTT	CASSLAHPRLNTEAFF
TRBV7-9	TRBJ2-3	.	.	.	CASSLGVYEQYFGPGTDTQYF
TRBV5-1	TRBJ1-5	many	.	TGCGCCAGCAGCTTGGAGGGGAGGGGGCCCCAGCATTTT	CASSLEGRGPQHF
TRBV20-1	TRBJ2-3	once	TRBD2	TGCAGTGCTACCAGAGCGGGACGCACAGATACGCAGTATTTT	CSATRAGRTDTQYF
TRBV5-6	TRBJ2-7	.	TRBD1	TGTGCCAGCAGCTCCCGAGGGCAGGGGGATTGGGACGAGCAGTACTTC	CASSSRGQGDWDEQYF
TRBV5-6	TRBJ1-2	few	.	TGTGCCAGTGGGACTTGGGAGGAGGATGGCTACACCTTC	CASGTWEEDGYTF
TRBV5-1	TRBJ2-1	.	TRBD1	TGCGCCAGCAGCTCCGGACAGGGCCTTCTGGATGAGCAGTTCTTC	CASSSGQGLLDEQFF
TRBV5-6	TRBJ2-7	many	TRBD2	TGTGCCAGCAGCTACGGACTAGCGGAGGGGGAGCAGTACTTC	CASSYGLAEGEQYF
TRBV29-1	TRBJ1-5	few	.	TGCAGCGTTGAATCAGGGAATCAGCCCCAGCATTTT	CSVESGNQPQHF
TRBV25-1	TRBJ1-1	few	.	TGTGCCAGCAGTGAGGGGCAATCCGAAGCTTTCTTT	CASSEGQSEAFF
TRBV10-2	TRBJ2-7	.	TRBD1	TGCGCCAGCAGTTGGGACAGGGACGAGCAGTACTTC	CASSWDRDEQYF
TRBV5-1	TRBJ1-4	.	TRBD1	TGCGCCAGCAGCTTGTCCGGGACAGGGGTCTGGGGTGAAAAACTGTTTTTT	CASSLSGTGVWGEKLFF
TRBV29-1	TRBJ2-2	.	.	TGCAGCGTAATGACAGAGGGGGGAAACACCGGGGAGCTGTTTTTT	CSVMTEGGNTGELFF